These 21 T cell receptor beta chains were all obtained from the same sample, sequenced in a study of control samples from healthy donors and cancer patients. Produced via immunoSEQ multiplex PCR; TCRdb's table is partial and in-frame only. The table includes about 22,000 clones, 75% to 85% detected once. Sample: PBMCs. These receptors originate from a man aged 55-75 years with head and neck cancer.

The V gene is TRBV19, the J gene TRBJ2-2; 7 bases map to TRBD1. CDR1 LNHDA and CDR2 SQIVND come from the germline V gene (reference sequence). The CDR3 length is 15 residues. The V segment lost 6 bases and the J segment 0 bases; nucleotides outside the gene matches: 4. Here the CDR3 reads CASRRTGANTGELFF. Written as DNA, the CDR3 is TGTGCCAGTAGGAGAACAGGGGCGAACACCGGGGAGCTGTTTTTT.

This clone showed up just once. The chain carries TRBV7-6 and TRBJ2-7; TRBD2 aligns across 12 bases. The ends lost 5 bases at V and 2 bases at J; junction bases unmatched: 4. Germline values: CDR1 SGHVS, CDR2 FNYEAQ. The CDR3 length is 15 residues. The CDR3 loop is CASSLLAGGPYEQYF. The CDR3 nucleotides read TGTGCCAGCAGCCTACTAGCGGGAGGACCCTACGAGCAGTACTTC.

V is TRBV19 and J is TRBJ2-3; the match to TRBD1 covers 7 bases. The germline V gene encodes CDR1 LNHDA and CDR2 SQIVND (reference sequence). With 3 bases clipped from V and 2 bases from J, the junction kept 2 bases outside the gene matches. This CDR3 spans 14 amino acids. CDR3 residues: CASSMGTATDTQYF. In nucleotides, the CDR3 is TGTGCCAGTAGTATGGGGACAGCCACAGATACGCAGTATTTT.

V usage is TRBV5-1 and J usage is TRBJ2-7; D not certain. Germline CDR1 and CDR2: SGHRS and YFSETQ. CDR3 length: 12 amino acids. V lost 4 bases and J 2 bases, leaving 7 bases between the germline ends. The CDR3 DNA is TGCGCCAGCAGCCTACAGACCTACGAGCAGTACTTC. Residues: CASSLQTYEQYF.

The CDR3 spells CASSLVVGQGEETQYF. The CDR3 bases are TGTGCCAGCAGCTTAGTAGTGGGACAGGGGGAAGAGACCCAGTACTTC. The chain links TRBV11-1 to TRBJ2-5; 11 bases line up with TRBD1. The germline gives CDR1 SGHAT, CDR2 FQDESV (reference sequence). The V gene end was trimmed by 1 base and the J gene end by 3 bases; junction bases not matched to a gene: 4. The CDR3 covers 16 residues.

The chain recombines TRBV9 with TRBJ1-3; 9 bases fit TRBD1. V was pared by 0 bases and J by 0 bases, with 1 base of the junction left unmatched. The CDR3 covers 16 residues. Germline CDR1 SGDLS, CDR2 YYNGEE. Here the CDR3 reads CASSVGDRASGNTIYF. The CDR3, as DNA: TGTGCCAGCAGCGTAGGGGACAGGGCCTCTGGAAACACCATATATTTT.

A few counts support this clone. The rearrangement links TRBV5-1 to TRBJ2-1, with 16 bases lining up with TRBD2. Germline V lookup: CDR1 SGHRS, CDR2 YFSETQ. V lost 0 bases and J lost 10; bases outside the gene matches: 4. CDR3 length equals 16 residues. CDR3 region: CASSLEPGLAGGEQFF. For the CDR3, the DNA is TGCGCCAGCAGCTTGGAGCCGGGACTAGCGGGAGGGGAGCAGTTCTTC. Based on the CDR3 plus reference TRBV5-1 and TRBJ2-1, the full variable domain is KAGVTQTPRYLIKTRGQQVTLSCSPISGHRSVSWYQQTPGQGLQFLFEYFSETQRNKGNFPGRFSGRQFSNSRSEMNVSTLELGDSALYLCASSLEPGLAGGEQFFGPGTRLTVL.

The chain joins TRBV7-9 to TRBJ2-3, with D hard to call. The CDR3 spans 12 residues. The germline V and J ends were trimmed by 5 bases and 5 bases, with 8 bases remaining between them. Germline V gives CDR1 SEHNR, CDR2 FQNEAQ (reference sequence). This chain's CDR3 is CASSANRDTQYF. CDR3 coding DNA: TGTGCCAGCAGCGCTAACCGAGATACGCAGTATTTT.

This clone showed up just a few times. The V call is TRBV5-4, the J call TRBJ2-1, with a weak D call TRBD2 (5 bases). This CDR3 contains 16 residues. Germline loops: CDR1 SGHNT, CDR2 YYREEE (reference sequence). Trimming shortened V by 1 base and J by 9 bases, and 20 bases separated the two germline ends. CDR3 sequence reads: CASSLLAGFPAGEQFF. In DNA form, the CDR3 reads TGTGCCAGCAGCTTGCTAGCCGGGTTCCCCGCGGGTGAGCAGTTCTTC.

This clone came up once. The rearrangement uses TRBV28 and TRBJ2-1, with D possibly TRBD2 on 6 matching bases. Germline V lookup: CDR1 MDHEN, CDR2 SYDVKM. The CDR3 covers 14 residues. V was trimmed by 4 bases and J by 1 base, leaving 8 bases between them. The CDR3, as DNA: TGTGCCAGCAGTTACGGGGGATCCTACAATGAGCAGTTCTTC. Translation gives CASSYGGSYNEQFF. Variable domain in full (rest from reference TRBV28 and TRBJ2-1): DVKVTQSSRYLVKRTGEKVFLECVQDMDHENMFWYRQDPGLGLRLIYFSYDVKMKEKGDIPEGYSVSREKKERFSLILESASTNQTSMYLCASSYGGSYNEQFFGPGTRLTVL.

This clone was recorded a few times. The chain links TRBV15 to TRBJ2-7; 12 nucleotides align to TRBD1. The CDR3 length is 14 residues. Trimming at V came to 4 bases and at J to 5 bases, leaving 3 bases not matched to a gene. CDR1 LNHNV and CDR2 YYDKDF come from the germline V gene (reference sequence). The CDR3 sequence: CATSMGQGANEQYF. The CDR3 DNA sequence: TGTGCCACCAGCATGGGACAGGGGGCCAACGAGCAGTACTTC.

The chain carries TRBV5-4 and TRBJ1-1, with D maybe TRBD1 (6 bases). The ends were cut back, 5 bases at V and 2 bases at J, with 16 bases in the middle. Germline lookup yields CDR1 SGHNT and CDR2 YYREEE (reference sequence). The CDR3 has 15 amino acids. The DNA for the CDR3 is TGTGCCAGCAGTCGCCCGGGGACAACAAACACTGAAGCTTTCTTT. Residues: CASSRPGTTNTEAFF. Full variable domain (outside the CDR3, taken from reference TRBV5-4 and TRBJ1-1): ETGVTQSPTHLIKTRGQQVTLRCSSQSGHNTVSWYQQALGQGPQFIFQYYREEENGRGNFPPRFSGLQFPNYSSELNVNALELDDSALYLCASSRPGTTNTEAFFGQGTRLTVV.

This clone is a singleton in its sample. The V gene is TRBV18, the J gene TRBJ1-1, with a weak D call TRBD1 (6 bases). The V gene's germline CDR1 is KGHSH and CDR2 LQKENI. Trimming removed 2 bases at V and 5 bases at J, with 15 bases between. The CDR3 sequence is 15 residues long. This CDR3 reads CASSPSTGSITEAFF. The DNA of the CDR3 is TGTGCCAGCTCACCATCTACAGGGTCGATAACTGAAGCTTTCTTT. Filled out from reference TRBV18 and TRBJ1-1, the complete variable domain reads NAGVMQNPRHLVRRRGQEARLRCSPMKGHSHVYWYRQLPEEGLKFMVYLQKENIIDESGMPKERFSAEFPKEGPSILRIQQVVRGDSAAYFCASSPSTGSITEAFFGQGTRLTVV.

The genes are TRBV24-1 and TRBJ2-2, with TRBD2 identical over 8 bases. The CDR3 extends over 15 amino acids. CDR1 KGHDR and CDR2 SFDVKD come from the germline V gene. Trimming took 7 bases from V and 5 from J; bases not matched to a gene: 8. The CDR3 is CATSVSGSRTGELFF. CDR3 in DNA: TGTGCCACCAGCGTGAGCGGGAGTCGAACCGGGGAGCTGTTTTTT.

The genes are TRBV2 and TRBJ1-1; TRBD1 might be the D (5 bases). V dropped 2 bases and J dropped 10 bases, with 8 bases sitting between them. Per the germline V gene, CDR1 is SNHLY and CDR2 is FYNNEI. The CDR3 contains 11 residues. The CDR3 spells CASSESGRAFF. In DNA, the CDR3 is TGTGCCAGCAGTGAATCAGGGCGAGCTTTCTTT. The whole variable domain, remainder taken from reference TRBV2 and TRBJ1-1, is EPEVTQTPSHQVTQMGQEVILRCVPISNHLYFYWYRQILGQKVEFLVSFYNNEISEKSEIFDDQFSVERPDGSNFTLKIRSTKLEDSAMYFCASSESGRAFFGQGTRLTVV.

There are a few counts of this clone. The genes are TRBV7-2 and TRBJ1-1, with 11 bases fitting TRBD1. With 5 bases clipped from V and 4 bases from J, the junction kept 3 bases outside the gene matches. The CDR3 runs to 14 residues. Per germline, CDR1 SGHTA and CDR2 FQGNSA. CDR3: CASSRGQGGTEAFF. CDR3 sequence (DNA): TGTGCCAGCAGCCGGGGACAGGGGGGCACTGAAGCTTTCTTT.

The chain couples TRBV6-2 or TRBV6-3 to TRBJ2-5, with 14 bases fitting TRBD2. The germline gives CDR1 MNHEY, CDR2 SVGEGT. The CDR3 loop spans 17 amino acids. The V and J ends lost 6 bases and 4 bases, in that order; junction bases with no gene match: 10. CDR3: CASSAGRLAGGIETQYF. DNA for the CDR3: TGTGCCAGCAGCGCCGGCCGACTAGCGGGGGGGATAGAGACCCAGTACTTC.

The genes are TRBV30 and TRBJ1-5; D call uncertain. The CDR3 extends over 13 amino acids. CDR1 GTSNPN and CDR2 SVGIG come from the germline V gene (reference sequence). Between the trimmed V and J ends, which lost 5 bases and 6 bases, there was a span of 14 bases. The CDR3 DNA reads TGTGCCTGGCGTGGAAGCACCAGTCAGCCCCAGCATTTT. It encodes CAWRGSTSQPQHF.

This rearrangement joins TRBV12-3 or TRBV12-4 to TRBJ2-2, with 8 positions matching TRBD1. The CDR3 has 13 residues. V lost 10 bases to trimming and J lost 6 bases; unmatched junction nucleotides: 7. The CDR3 nucleotides read TGTGCCACCTGGACAGGGTCCCCCGGGGAGCTGTTTTTT. This sequence encodes CATWTGSPGELFF.

V and J are TRBV11-2 and TRBJ2-3; 11 nucleotides match TRBD2. CDR1 is SGHAT, CDR2 FQNNGV, per germline. CDR3 length: 16 amino acids. V shed 5 bases, J shed 5 bases, and the junction held 9 bases outside the gene matches. DNA of the CDR3: TGTGCCAGCAGCGCCGTAGCGGGGGGGCGGGGAGATACGCAGTATTTT. Amino acid sequence: CASSAVAGGRGDTQYF.

This clone was seen a few times. This same CDR3 is encoded by further DNA sequences in the sample. V usage is TRBV4-1 and J usage is TRBJ1-3; D is uncertain. The CDR3 has 15 amino acids. Germline V gives CDR1 MGHRA, CDR2 YSYEKL. Trimming stripped 0 bases from V and 0 bases from J, with 6 bases between. CDR3 residues: CASSQDRSSGNTIYF. In DNA form, the CDR3 reads TGCGCCAGCAGCCAAGACAGGAGCTCTGGAAACACCATATATTTT.